This T cell receptor beta chain stems from a study of OX40 agonist ivuxolimab in advanced cancers. Study-wide results and caveats: In general, CD8+ T cells held more expanded clones than CD4+ did, on average.

From germline, CDR1 is MNHEY and CDR2 SMNVEV (reference sequence). Unmatched junction bases numbered 10, after V lost 8 bases and J lost 9 bases. The CDR3 has 14 residues. This clone came up once. Its target is not known. TCRdb's copy holds only in-frame clones and misses some; the assay was immunoSEQ multiplex PCR. The sample has tens of thousands of clones; 81% are singletons. This specimen consisted of CD4+ or CD8+ T cells sorted from blood, obtained in a trial of the OX40 agonist ivuxolimab. The chain uses TRBV27 and TRBJ1-6; 7 bases are a match to TRBD1. The source of this sequence is an adult with an advanced solid tumor such as melanoma, head and neck, liver or kidney cancer. The CDR3 reads CASHRGGSSSPLHF. CDR3 DNA sequence: TGTGCCAGCCACCGAGGGGGCAGTTCTTCACCCCTCCACTTT.